What follows is one T cell receptor beta chain and its context. This record comes from a study of blood T cell repertoires in COVID-19. Study at large: Sites across the United States, Italy and Spain contributed samples from acute and convalescent COVID-19. PBMCs, B-cell-depleted T cells, or T cells provided the cDNA or gDNA that made up the material.

The CDR3 spans 15 residues. Per the original methods: Amplified reference gene primers provided the basis for estimating nucleated cell counts. TCRdb keeps only in-frame clones here, not all; method: immunoSEQ multiplex PCR. V, J and clone size derive from that table, while D and trimming were established from the DNA sequence. The profile covers approximately 100,000 clones, with 75% to 90% appearing a single time and around 2% taken by the ten largest. V is TRBV12-2 and J is TRBJ1-2. TRBV12-2 is a pseudogene segment. Sequencing input: peripheral blood. The TCR originated in a woman aged 70 to 79 with active or convalescent COVID-19. The CDR3 protein is CASRLAGGAGYGYTF. CDR3 nucleotides: TGTGCAAGTCGCTTAGCGGGCGGGGCTGGGTATGGCTACACCTTC.